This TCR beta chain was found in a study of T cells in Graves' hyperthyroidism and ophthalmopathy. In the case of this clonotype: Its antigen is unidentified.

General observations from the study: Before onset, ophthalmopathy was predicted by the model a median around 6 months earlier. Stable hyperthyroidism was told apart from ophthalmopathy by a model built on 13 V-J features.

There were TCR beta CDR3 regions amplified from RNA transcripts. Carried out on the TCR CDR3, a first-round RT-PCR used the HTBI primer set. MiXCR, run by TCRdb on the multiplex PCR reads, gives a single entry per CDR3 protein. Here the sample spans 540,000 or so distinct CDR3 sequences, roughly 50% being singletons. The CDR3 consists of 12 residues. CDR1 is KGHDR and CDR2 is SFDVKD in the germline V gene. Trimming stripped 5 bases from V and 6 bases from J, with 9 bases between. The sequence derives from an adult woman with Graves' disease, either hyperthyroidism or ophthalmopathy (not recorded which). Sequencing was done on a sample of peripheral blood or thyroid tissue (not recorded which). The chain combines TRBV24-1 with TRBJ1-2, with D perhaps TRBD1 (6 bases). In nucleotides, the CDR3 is TGTGCCACCAGTGCGACAGGCCATGGCTACACCTTC. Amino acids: CATSATGHGYTF.